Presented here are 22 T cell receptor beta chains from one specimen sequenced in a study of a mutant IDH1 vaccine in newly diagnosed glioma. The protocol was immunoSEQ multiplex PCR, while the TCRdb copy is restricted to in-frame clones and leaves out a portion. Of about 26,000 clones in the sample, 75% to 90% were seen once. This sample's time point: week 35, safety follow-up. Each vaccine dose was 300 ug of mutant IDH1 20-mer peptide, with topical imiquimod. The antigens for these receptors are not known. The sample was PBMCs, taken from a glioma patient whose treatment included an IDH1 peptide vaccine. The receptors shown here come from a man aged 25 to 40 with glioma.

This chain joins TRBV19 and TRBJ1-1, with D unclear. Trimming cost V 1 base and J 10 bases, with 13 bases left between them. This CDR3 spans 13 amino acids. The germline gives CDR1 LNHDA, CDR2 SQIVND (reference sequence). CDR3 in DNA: TGTGCCAGTAGTATAGGCCCTCCGATGGGAGCTTTCTTT. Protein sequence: CASSIGPPMGAFF.

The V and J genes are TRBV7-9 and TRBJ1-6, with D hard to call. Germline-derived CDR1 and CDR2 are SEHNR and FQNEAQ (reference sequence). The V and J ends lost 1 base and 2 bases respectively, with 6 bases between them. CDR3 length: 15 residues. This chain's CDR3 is CASSLEAAYNSPLHF. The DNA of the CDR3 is TGTGCCAGCAGCTTAGAAGCAGCCTATAATTCACCCCTCCACTTT. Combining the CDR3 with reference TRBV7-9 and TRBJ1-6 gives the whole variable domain DTGVSQNPRHKITKRGQNVTFRCDPISEHNRLYWYRQTLGQGPEFLTYFQNEAQLEKSRLLSDRFSAERPKGSFSTLEIQRTEQGDSAMYLCASSLEAAYNSPLHFGNGTRLTVT.

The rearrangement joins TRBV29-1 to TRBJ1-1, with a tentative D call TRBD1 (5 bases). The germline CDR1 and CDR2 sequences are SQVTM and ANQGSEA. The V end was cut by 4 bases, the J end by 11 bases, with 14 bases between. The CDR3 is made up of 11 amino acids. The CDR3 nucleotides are TGCAGCGTTGCGACAGTTCAGCGCGCTTTCTTT. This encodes CSVATVQRAFF.

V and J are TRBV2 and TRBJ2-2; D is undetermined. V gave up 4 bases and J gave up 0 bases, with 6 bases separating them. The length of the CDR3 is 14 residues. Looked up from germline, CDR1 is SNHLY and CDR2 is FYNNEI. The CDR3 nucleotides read TGTGCCAGCAGTGTAGCCTCGAACACCGGGGAGCTGTTTTTT. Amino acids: CASSVASNTGELFF.

The CDR3 protein is CASSVASRGGTDTQYF. In DNA form, the CDR3 reads TGTGCCAGCAGCGTAGCTTCGCGGGGGGGCACAGATACGCAGTATTTT. This sequence joins TRBV9 and TRBJ2-3, with 8 bases identical to TRBD2. The trim removed 0 bases at V and 1 base at J, leaving 4 bases unmatched. Germline V gene data show CDR1 as SGDLS and CDR2 as YYNGEE. The CDR3 has 16 amino acids.

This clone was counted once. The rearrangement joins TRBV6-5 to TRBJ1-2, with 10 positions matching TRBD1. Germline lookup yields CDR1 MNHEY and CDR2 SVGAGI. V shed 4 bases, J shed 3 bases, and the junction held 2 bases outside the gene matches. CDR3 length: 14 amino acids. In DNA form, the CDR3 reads TGTGCCAGCAGTTCCGGGACAGGGGACTATGGCTACACCTTC. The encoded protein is CASSSGTGDYGYTF.

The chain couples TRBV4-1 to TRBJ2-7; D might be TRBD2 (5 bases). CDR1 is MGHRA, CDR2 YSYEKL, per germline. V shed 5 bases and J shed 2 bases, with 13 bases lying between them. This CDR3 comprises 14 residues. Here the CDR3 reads CASSNMDSPYEQYF. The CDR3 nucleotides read TGCGCCAGCAGCAATATGGACTCGCCCTACGAGCAGTACTTC.

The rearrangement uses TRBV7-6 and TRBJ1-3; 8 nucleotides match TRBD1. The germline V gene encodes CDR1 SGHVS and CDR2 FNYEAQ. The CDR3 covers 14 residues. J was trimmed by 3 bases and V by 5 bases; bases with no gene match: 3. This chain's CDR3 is CASSQQGDGNTIYF. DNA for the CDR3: TGTGCCAGCAGCCAACAGGGGGATGGAAACACCATATATTTT.

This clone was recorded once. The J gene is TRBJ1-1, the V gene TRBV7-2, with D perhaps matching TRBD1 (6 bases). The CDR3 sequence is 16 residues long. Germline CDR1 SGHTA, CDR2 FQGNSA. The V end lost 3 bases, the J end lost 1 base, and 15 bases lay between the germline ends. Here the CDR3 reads CASSFAGVGTNTEAFF. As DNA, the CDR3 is TGTGCCAGCAGCTTTGCAGGGGTGGGTACGAACACTGAAGCTTTCTTT.

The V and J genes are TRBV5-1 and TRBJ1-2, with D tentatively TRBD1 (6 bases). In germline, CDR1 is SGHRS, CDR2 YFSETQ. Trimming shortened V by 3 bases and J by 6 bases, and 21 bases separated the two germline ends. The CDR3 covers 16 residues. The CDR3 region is CASSSLGAGGSDGYTF. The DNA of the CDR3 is TGCGCCAGCAGCTCCTTGGGGGCGGGGGGCTCGGATGGCTACACCTTC.

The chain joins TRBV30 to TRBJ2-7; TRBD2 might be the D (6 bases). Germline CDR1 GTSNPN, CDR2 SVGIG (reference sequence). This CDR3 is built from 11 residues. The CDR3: CASGESYEQYF. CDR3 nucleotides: TGTGCGTCGGGAGAGAGCTACGAGCAGTACTTC.

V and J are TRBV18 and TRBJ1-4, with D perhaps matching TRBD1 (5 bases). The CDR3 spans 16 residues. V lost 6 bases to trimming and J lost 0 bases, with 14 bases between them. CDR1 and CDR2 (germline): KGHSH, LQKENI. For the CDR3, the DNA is TGTGCCAGCTCTACCAGGGTTGCCGCAACTAATGAAAAACTGTTTTTT. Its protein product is CASSTRVAATNEKLFF.

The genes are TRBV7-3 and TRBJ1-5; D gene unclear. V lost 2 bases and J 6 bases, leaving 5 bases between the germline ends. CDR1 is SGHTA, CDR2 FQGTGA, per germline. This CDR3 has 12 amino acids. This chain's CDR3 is CASSLLGQPQHF. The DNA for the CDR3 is TGTGCCAGCAGCTTACTTGGTCAGCCCCAGCATTTT.

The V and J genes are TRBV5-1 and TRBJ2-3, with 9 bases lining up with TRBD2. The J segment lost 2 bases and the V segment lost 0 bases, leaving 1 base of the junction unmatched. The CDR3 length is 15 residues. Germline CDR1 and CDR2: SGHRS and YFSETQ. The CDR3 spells CASSLERGATDTQYF. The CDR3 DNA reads TGCGCCAGCAGCTTGGAGCGGGGGGCCACAGATACGCAGTATTTT.

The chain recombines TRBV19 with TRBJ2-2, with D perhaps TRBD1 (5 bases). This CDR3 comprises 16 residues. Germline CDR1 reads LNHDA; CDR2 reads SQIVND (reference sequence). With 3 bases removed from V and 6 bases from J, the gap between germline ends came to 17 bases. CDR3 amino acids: CASSMKFRTRAGELFF. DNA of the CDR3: TGTGCCAGTAGTATGAAATTTCGGACAAGAGCCGGGGAGCTGTTTTTT.

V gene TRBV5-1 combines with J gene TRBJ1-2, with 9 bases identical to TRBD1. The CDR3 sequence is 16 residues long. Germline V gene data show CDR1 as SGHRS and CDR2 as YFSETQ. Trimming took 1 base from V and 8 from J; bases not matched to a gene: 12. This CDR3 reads CASSLTGTGGTGGYTF. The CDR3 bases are TGCGCCAGCAGCTTGACTGGAACAGGGGGCACGGGGGGCTACACCTTC.

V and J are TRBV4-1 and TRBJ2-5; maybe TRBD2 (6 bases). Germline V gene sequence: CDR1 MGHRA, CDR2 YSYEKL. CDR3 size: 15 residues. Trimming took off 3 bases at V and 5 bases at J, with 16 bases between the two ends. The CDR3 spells CASSHGPIGRETQYF. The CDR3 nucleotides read TGCGCCAGCAGCCACGGTCCCATTGGGAGGGAGACCCAGTACTTC.

The CDR3 DNA reads as TGTGCCAGCCGGGACAGGAGGTTGGAACTGTTTTTT. Its protein product is CASRDRRLELFF. This chain links TRBV25-1 with TRBJ1-4; 8 nucleotides match TRBD1. Unmatched junction bases numbered 8, after V lost 8 bases and J lost 12 bases. CDR1 MGHDK and CDR2 SYGVNS come from the germline V gene. The CDR3 runs to 12 residues.

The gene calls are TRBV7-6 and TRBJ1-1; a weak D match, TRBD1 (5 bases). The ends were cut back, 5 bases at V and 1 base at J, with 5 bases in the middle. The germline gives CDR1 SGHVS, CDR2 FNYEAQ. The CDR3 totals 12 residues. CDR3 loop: CASSTGNTEAFF. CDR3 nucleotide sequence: TGTGCCAGCAGCACAGGGAACACTGAAGCTTTCTTT.

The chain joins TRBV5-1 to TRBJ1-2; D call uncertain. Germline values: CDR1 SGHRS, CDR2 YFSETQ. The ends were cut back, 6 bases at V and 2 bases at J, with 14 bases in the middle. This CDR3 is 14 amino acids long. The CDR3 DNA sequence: TGCGCCAGCACGGCGATAGGAGAGAACTATGGCTACACCTTC. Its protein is CASTAIGENYGYTF.

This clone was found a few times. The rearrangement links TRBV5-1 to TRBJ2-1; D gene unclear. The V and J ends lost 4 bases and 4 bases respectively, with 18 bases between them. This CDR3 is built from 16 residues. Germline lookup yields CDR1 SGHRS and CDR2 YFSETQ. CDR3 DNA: TGCGCCAGCAGCCCTCCCGGTGAAGAGCTGTACAATGAGCAGTTCTTC. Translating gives CASSPPGEELYNEQFF.

The CDR3 coding sequence is TGCAGCGTCGTCTGGGGGGGGATCGAGACCCAGTACTTC. Amino acid sequence: CSVVWGGIETQYF. V gene TRBV29-1 combines with J gene TRBJ2-5; the match to TRBD2 covers 7 bases. The CDR3 has 13 amino acids. From germline, CDR1 is SQVTM and CDR2 ANQGSEA. V dropped 6 bases and J dropped 5; count of bases not matched to a gene: 9.